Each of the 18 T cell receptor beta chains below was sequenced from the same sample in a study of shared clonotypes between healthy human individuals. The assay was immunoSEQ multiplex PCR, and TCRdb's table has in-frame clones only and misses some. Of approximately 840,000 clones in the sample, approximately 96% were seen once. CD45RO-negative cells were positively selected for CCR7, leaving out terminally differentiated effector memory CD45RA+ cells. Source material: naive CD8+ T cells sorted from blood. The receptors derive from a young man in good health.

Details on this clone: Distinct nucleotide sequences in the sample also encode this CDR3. The CDR3 bases are TGTGCCAGCAGTTACTCGCAGGGCATGAACACTGAAGCTTTCTTT. Amino acids: CASSYSQGMNTEAFF. This chain joins TRBV6-5 and TRBJ1-1; D perhaps matches TRBD1 (5 bases). Germline V gene sequence: CDR1 MNHEY, CDR2 SVGAGI. The CDR3 runs 15 residues. V lost 0 bases to trimming and J lost 0 bases, with 8 bases between them.

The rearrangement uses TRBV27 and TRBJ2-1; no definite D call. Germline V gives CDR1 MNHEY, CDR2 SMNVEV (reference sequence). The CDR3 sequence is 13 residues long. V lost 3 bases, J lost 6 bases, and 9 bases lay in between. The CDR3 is CASSFGPANEQFF. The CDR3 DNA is TGTGCCAGCAGTTTCGGACCAGCCAATGAGCAGTTCTTC.

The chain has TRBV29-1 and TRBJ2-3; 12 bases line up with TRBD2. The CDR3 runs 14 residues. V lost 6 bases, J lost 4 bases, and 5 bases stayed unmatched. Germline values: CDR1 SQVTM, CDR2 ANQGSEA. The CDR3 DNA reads TGCAGCGTCTTGACTAGCGGGAGTTCAGATACGCAGTATTTT. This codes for CSVLTSGSSDTQYF.

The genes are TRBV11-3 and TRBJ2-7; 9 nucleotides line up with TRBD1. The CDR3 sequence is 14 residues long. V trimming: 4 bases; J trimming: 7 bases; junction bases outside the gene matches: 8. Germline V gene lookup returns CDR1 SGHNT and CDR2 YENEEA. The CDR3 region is CASSSGTGRGEQYF. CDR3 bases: TGTGCCAGCAGCTCCGGGACAGGGCGGGGAGAGCAGTACTTC.

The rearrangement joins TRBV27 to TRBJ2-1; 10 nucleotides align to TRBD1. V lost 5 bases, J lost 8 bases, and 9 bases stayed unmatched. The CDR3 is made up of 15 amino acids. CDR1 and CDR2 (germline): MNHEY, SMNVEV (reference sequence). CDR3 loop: CASSTPGQGIHEQFF. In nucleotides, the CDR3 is TGTGCCAGCAGTACGCCGGGACAGGGGATCCATGAGCAGTTCTTC.

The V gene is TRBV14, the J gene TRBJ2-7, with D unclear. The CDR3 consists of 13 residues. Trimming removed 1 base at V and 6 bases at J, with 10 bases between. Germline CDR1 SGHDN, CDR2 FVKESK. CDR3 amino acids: CASSQAPTREQYF. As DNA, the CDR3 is TGTGCCAGCAGCCAAGCGCCTACCCGCGAGCAGTACTTC.

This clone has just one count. The CDR3 sequence: CASSFNLDERNTIYF. CDR3 nucleotides: TGTGCCAGCAGCTTTAATTTGGATGAAAGAAACACCATATATTTT. This chain uses TRBV7-9 with TRBJ1-3; D not resolved. V was clipped by 3 bases and J by 5 bases, with 14 bases between them. CDR3 length: 15 residues. From germline, CDR1 is SEHNR and CDR2 FQNEAQ (reference sequence).

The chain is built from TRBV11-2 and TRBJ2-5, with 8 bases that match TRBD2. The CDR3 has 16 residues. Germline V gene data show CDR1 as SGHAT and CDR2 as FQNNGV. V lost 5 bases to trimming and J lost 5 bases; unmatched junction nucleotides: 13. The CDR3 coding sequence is TGTGCCAGCAGCCCCCCGGGGGGGCCTCGGGTTGAGACCCAGTACTTC. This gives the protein CASSPPGGPRVETQYF.

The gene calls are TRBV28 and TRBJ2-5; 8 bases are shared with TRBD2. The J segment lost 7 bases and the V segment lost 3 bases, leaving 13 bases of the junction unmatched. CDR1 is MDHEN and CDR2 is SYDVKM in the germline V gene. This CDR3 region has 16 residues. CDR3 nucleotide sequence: TGTGCCAGCAGTTTCCTTAGCGGGACCACGGGGGGGACCCAGTACTTC. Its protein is CASSFLSGTTGGTQYF. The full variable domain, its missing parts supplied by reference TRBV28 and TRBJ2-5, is DVKVTQSSRYLVKRTGEKVFLECVQDMDHENMFWYRQDPGLGLRLIYFSYDVKMKEKGDIPEGYSVSREKKERFSLILESASTNQTSMYLCASSFLSGTTGGTQYFGPGTRLLVL.

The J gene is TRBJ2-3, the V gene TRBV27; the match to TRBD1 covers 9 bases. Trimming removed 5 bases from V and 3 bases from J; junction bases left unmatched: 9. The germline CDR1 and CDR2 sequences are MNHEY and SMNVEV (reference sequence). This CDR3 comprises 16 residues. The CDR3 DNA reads TGTGCCAGCAGTCCGCGGGACAGGGTTTTTACAGATACGCAGTATTTT. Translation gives CASSPRDRVFTDTQYF.

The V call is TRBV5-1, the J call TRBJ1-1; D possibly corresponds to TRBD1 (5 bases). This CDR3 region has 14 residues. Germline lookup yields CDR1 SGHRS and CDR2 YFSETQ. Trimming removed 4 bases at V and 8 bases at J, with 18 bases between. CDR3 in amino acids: CASSTAPRDPEAFF. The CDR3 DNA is TGCGCCAGCAGCACTGCCCCCAGGGATCCCGAAGCTTTCTTT.

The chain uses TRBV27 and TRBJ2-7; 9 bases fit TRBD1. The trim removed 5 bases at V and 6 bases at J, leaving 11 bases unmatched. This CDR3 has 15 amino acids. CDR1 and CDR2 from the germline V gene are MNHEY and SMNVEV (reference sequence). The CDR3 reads CASSPLRDRVFEQYF. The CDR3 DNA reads TGTGCCAGCAGTCCACTCCGGGACAGGGTTTTCGAGCAGTACTTC.

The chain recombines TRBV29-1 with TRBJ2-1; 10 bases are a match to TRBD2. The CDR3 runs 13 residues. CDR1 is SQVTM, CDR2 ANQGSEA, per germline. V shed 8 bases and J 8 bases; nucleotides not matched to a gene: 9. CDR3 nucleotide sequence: TGCAGCTTCGCTAGCGGGAGAGATTATGAGCAGTTCTTC. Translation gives CSFASGRDYEQFF.

The CDR3 sequence: CASFQAGWVNEQFF. Here the CDR3 DNA reads TGTGCCAGTTTCCAAGCGGGATGGGTTAATGAGCAGTTCTTC. The V gene is TRBV5-5, the J gene TRBJ2-1; 7 positions match TRBD2. The V gene's germline CDR1 is SGHKS and CDR2 YYEKEE (reference sequence). There are 14 residues in the CDR3. Losses at the gene ends were 8 bases for V and 7 bases for J; bases not matched to a gene: 12.

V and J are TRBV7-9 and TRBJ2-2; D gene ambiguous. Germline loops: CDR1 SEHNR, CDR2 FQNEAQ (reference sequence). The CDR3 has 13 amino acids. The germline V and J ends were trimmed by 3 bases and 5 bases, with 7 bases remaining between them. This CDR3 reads CASSFRVTGELFF. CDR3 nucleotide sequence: TGTGCCAGCAGCTTTCGAGTTACCGGGGAGCTGTTTTTT.

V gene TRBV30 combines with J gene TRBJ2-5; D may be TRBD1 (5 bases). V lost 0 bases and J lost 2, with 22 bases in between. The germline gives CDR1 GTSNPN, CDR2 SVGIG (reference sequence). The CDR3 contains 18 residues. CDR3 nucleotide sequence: TGTGCCTGGAGTGTAATTGATGGCAGGGTGGTGGGGCAAGAGACCCAGTACTTC. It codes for CAWSVIDGRVVGQETQYF.

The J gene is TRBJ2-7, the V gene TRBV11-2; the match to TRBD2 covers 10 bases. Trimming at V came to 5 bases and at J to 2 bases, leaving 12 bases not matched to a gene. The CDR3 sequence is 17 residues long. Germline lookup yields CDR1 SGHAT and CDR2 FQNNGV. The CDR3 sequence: CASSIGGILAGAYEQYF. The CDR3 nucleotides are TGTGCCAGCAGCATAGGAGGGATCCTAGCGGGGGCCTACGAGCAGTACTTC. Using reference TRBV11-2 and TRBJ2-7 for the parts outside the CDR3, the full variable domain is EAGVAQSPRYKIIEKRQSVAFWCNPISGHATLYWYQQILGQGPKLLIQFQNNGVVDDSQLPKDRFSAERLKGVDSTLKIQPAKLEDSAVYLCASSIGGILAGAYEQYFGPGTRLTVT.

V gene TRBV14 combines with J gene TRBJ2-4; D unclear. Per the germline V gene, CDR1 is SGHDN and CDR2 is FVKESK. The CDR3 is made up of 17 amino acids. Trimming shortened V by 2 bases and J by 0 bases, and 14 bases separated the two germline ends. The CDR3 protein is CASSQTPQARAKNIQYF. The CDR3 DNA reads TGTGCCAGCAGCCAAACTCCCCAGGCTAGAGCCAAAAACATTCAGTACTTC.